This is a list of T cell receptor beta chains from one sample in a study of shared clonotypes between healthy human individuals. TCRdb's copy holds only in-frame clones and misses some; the assay was immunoSEQ multiplex PCR. Of approximately 2.1 million clones in the sample, just over 90% were seen once. Material for sequencing was naive CD4+ T cells from PBMCs. The receptors originated from a man aged 18-30 years in good health. Some clones in this sample may be carry-over from other donors' samples. Both conserved end residues are trimmed from each CDR3. Size is stated for part of the rows, as once, few or many counts, or as a class when the clone is expanded.

-,TRBV11-2,TRBJ2-7,ASSPSRAGVSWYEQY
-,TRBV5-4,TRBJ2-7,ASSLVFRDADYEQY
-,TRBV5-6,TRBJ2-3,ASSLRWTATSTDTQY
-,TRBV28,TRBJ2-7,ASSPGTGLSYEQY
-,TRBV5-6,TRBJ2-6,ASSSAGPGANVLT
-,TRBV28,TRBJ2-2,ASSTGVGQGFPGELF
few,TRBV7-9,TRBJ1-1,ASSPRPGDTEAF
-,TRBV30,TRBJ2-7,AWSVSGLSEQY
-,TRBV11-2,TRBJ2-7,ASSLGQGVNYEQY
-,TRBV7-9,TRBJ1-5,ASSSSRTGGEQPQH
-,TRBV5-4,TRBJ2-1,ASSHGLAADNEQF
-,TRBV30,TRBJ1-2,AWSVRWRNYGYT
once,TRBV5-1,TRBJ1-3,ASSDTGSSGNTIY
-,TRBV5-1,TRBJ1-5,ASRPDGEGPQH
-,TRBV11-2,TRBJ1-6,ASSPGRVALH
-,TRBV7-2,TRBJ2-6,ASSQGQYGANVLT
-,TRBV30,TRBJ2-1,AWRRPGYNEQF
-,TRBV7-2,TRBJ2-7,ASSLFSSYEQY
once,TRBV5-1,TRBJ2-3,ASSPGPDRGSTDTQY
-,TRBV7-6,TRBJ2-7,ASSPWTGTYEQY
once,TRBV9,TRBJ2-5,ASSVDFGRETQY
-,TRBV11-2,TRBJ2-5,ASSLTPGNYQETQY
-,TRBV19,TRBJ2-2,ASSIGWQMNTGELF
-,TRBV29-1,TRBJ1-1,SAVTGFGTEAF
-,TRBV15,TRBJ2-3,ATVDRAGTDTQY
once,TRBV27,TRBJ1-2,ASKWGAGGPYT
once,TRBV6-1,TRBJ2-7,ASSAASGPPYEQY
-,TRBV28,TRBJ1-4,ASSSAFGGLGTNEKLF
-,TRBV7-8,TRBJ2-2,ASSSRQGTTGELF
-,TRBV29-1,TRBJ2-3,SVVSAASGSLADTQY
-,TRBV29-1,TRBJ2-4,SVSNRAVMDIQY
-,TRBV28,TRBJ1-5,ASIWGVSNQPQH
-,TRBV9,TRBJ1-1,ASSVDRGPATEAF
-,TRBV5-1,TRBJ2-7,ASSLDLYEQY
-,TRBV19,TRBJ1-1,ASSTSGRGGGTEAF
once,TRBV5-1,TRBJ2-5,ASSLAEIAHQETQY
-,TRBV9,TRBJ2-2,ASTSGGFTGELF
few,TRBV28,TRBJ2-2,ASSFDGGDTGELF
-,TRBV6-1,TRBJ1-2,ASSEGRSDYGYT
once,TRBV7-3,TRBJ2-7,ASSLNPGQGYEQY
-,TRBV5-1,TRBJ1-2,ASSSGQETGGYT